Shown below are 14 T cell receptor beta chains from a single sample sequenced in a study of blood T cell repertoires in COVID-19. Sequenced by immunoSEQ multiplex PCR; TCRdb stores in-frame clones only, minus some. The table shows about 290,000 clones, with around 89% occurring only once. Source material: peripheral blood. The origin of the receptors is a man aged 40-55 years with acute or convalescent COVID-19.

The chain recombines TRBV11-2 with TRBJ2-7; TRBD1 is a possible D gene (5 bases). This CDR3 has 15 amino acids. Germline-derived CDR1 and CDR2 are SGHAT and FQNNGV. Deletions cut 1 base from V and 3 bases from J, with 13 bases between. CDR3 bases: TGTGCCAGCAGCTTAGCCCCCGCAGGGTACTACGAGCAGTACTTC. The encoded protein is CASSLAPAGYYEQYF. Full variable domain (rest looked up from reference TRBV11-2 and TRBJ2-7): EAGVAQSPRYKIIEKRQSVAFWCNPISGHATLYWYQQILGQGPKLLIQFQNNGVVDDSQLPKDRFSAERLKGVDSTLKIQPAKLEDSAVYLCASSLAPAGYYEQYFGPGTRLTVT.

The V gene is TRBV12-5, the J gene TRBJ2-4; D perhaps matches TRBD1 (6 bases). Germline V gene sequence: CDR1 LGHNT, CDR2 FRNRAP. V dropped 6 bases and J dropped 8 bases, with 8 bases sitting between them. This CDR3 region has 11 residues. This chain's CDR3 is CASGTGYIQYF. In nucleotides, the CDR3 is TGTGCTAGTGGGACAGGATACATTCAGTACTTC. Variable domain in full (rest from reference TRBV12-5 and TRBJ2-4): DARVTQTPRHKVTEMGQEVTMRCQPILGHNTVFWYRQTMMQGLELLAYFRNRAPLDDSGMPKDRFSAEMPDATLATLKIQPSEPRDSAVYFCASGTGYIQYFGAGTRLSVL.

The genes are TRBV5-1 and TRBJ1-2; D possibly corresponds to TRBD1 (5 bases). This CDR3 spans 17 amino acids. Trimming removed 0 bases at V and 4 bases at J, with 19 bases between. Germline-derived CDR1 and CDR2 are SGHRS and YFSETQ. The CDR3 loop is CASSLEGGRGIIYGYTF. The CDR3 nucleotides are TGCGCCAGCAGCTTGGAAGGTGGGCGGGGGATAATCTATGGCTACACCTTC. Together with reference TRBV5-1 and TRBJ1-2, the CDR3 gives the full variable domain: KAGVTQTPRYLIKTRGQQVTLSCSPISGHRSVSWYQQTPGQGLQFLFEYFSETQRNKGNFPGRFSGRQFSNSRSEMNVSTLELGDSALYLCASSLEGGRGIIYGYTFGSGTRLTVV.

The V gene is TRBV6-5, the J gene TRBJ2-1; D is possibly TRBD2 (5 bases). The CDR3 spans 14 residues. Germline V gene data show CDR1 as MNHEY and CDR2 as SVGAGI. Trimming took 6 bases from V and 8 from J, leaving 17 bases between them. DNA of the CDR3: TGTGCCAGCAGCCGGGGAACACTGGGCGATGAGCAGTTCTTC. Translating gives CASSRGTLGDEQFF.

This rearrangement joins TRBV24-1 to TRBJ2-2; 10 positions agree with TRBD1. The germline V gene encodes CDR1 KGHDR and CDR2 SFDVKD. There are 16 residues in the CDR3. V was pared by 5 bases and J by 4 bases, with 6 bases of the junction left unmatched. The CDR3 sequence: CATSGTGTGATGELFF. For the CDR3, the DNA is TGTGCCACCAGTGGTACCGGGACAGGGGCCACCGGGGAGCTGTTTTTT.

The chain carries TRBV30 and TRBJ1-1, with D unresolved. Deletions cut 2 bases from V and 8 bases from J, with 18 bases between. Germline-derived CDR1 and CDR2 are GTSNPN and SVGIG (reference sequence). The CDR3 is 14 residues long. CDR3 bases: TGTGCCTGGAGTCTCATTTCAGGCAAAAGGGAAGCTTTCTTT. It codes for CAWSLISGKREAFF.

This chain joins TRBV3-1 (or the pseudogene TRBV3-2) and TRBJ1-2; D is unclear. In germline, CDR1 is LGHDT, CDR2 YNNKEL (reference sequence). V lost 3 bases to trimming and J lost 4 bases, with 12 bases between them. The CDR3 loop spans 14 amino acids. The CDR3: CASSHRGKGYGYTF. CDR3 nucleotide sequence: TGTGCCAGCAGCCATAGAGGGAAGGGCTATGGCTACACCTTC.

This clone was seen only once. The gene calls are TRBV30 and TRBJ1-5; 9 bases align to TRBD1. Trimming took 1 base from V and 4 from J; bases not matched to a gene: 5. Germline CDR1 and CDR2: GTSNPN and SVGIG (reference sequence). The CDR3 totals 15 residues. The CDR3 region has the DNA TGTGCCTGGAGTGCAGGGACAGGGAAAAATCAGCCCCAGCATTTT. Its translation is CAWSAGTGKNQPQHF.

The chain combines TRBV7-2 with TRBJ2-7; D possibly corresponds to TRBD2 (6 bases). In germline, CDR1 is SGHTA, CDR2 FQGNSA. V was clipped by 5 bases and J by 2 bases, with 16 bases between them. This CDR3 contains 15 residues. The CDR3 loop is CASSPQPGDPYEQYF. CDR3 in DNA: TGTGCCAGCAGCCCCCAGCCGGGGGATCCCTACGAGCAGTACTTC.

Worth noting for this clone: The sample carries other DNA sequences with the same CDR3. The chain recombines TRBV12-3 or TRBV12-4 with TRBJ1-1; 7 nucleotides line up with TRBD1. V dropped 5 bases and J dropped 3; count of bases not matched to a gene: 3. This CDR3 has 13 residues. CDR3 sequence (DNA): TGTGCCAGCAGTCTGCAGGGGGACACTGAAGCTTTCTTT. Translating gives CASSLQGDTEAFF.

V and J are TRBV25-1 and TRBJ2-2, with a weak D call TRBD2 (7 bases). The CDR3 totals 13 residues. Germline CDR1 is MGHDK and CDR2 is SYGVNS. DNA for the CDR3: TGTGCGACGACTGACGGCGGGGGCCACGGGGAGTTTTTT. Encoded protein: CATTDGGGHGEFF.

This chain links TRBV19 with TRBJ1-2; 9 bases agree with TRBD1. Germline-derived CDR1 and CDR2 are LNHDA and SQIVND (reference sequence). V lost 5 bases to trimming and J lost 4 bases; unmatched junction nucleotides: 17. The CDR3 has 18 amino acids. The CDR3 DNA is TGTGCCAGTAGTCCTTTACAGGGGACAGGGTCGTTTGTCTATGGCTACACCTTC. Amino acid sequence: CASSPLQGTGSFVYGYTF.

The chain joins TRBV29-1 to TRBJ1-2; D gene unclear. The CDR3 is 11 amino acids. CDR1 is SQVTM and CDR2 is ANQGSEA in the germline V gene. The V gene lost 6 bases and the J gene lost 5 bases, with 10 bases spanning the gap. Here the CDR3 DNA reads TGCAGCGTCGGTGATGTATATGGCTACACCTTC. Protein product: CSVGDVYGYTF.

This clone was counted once. The chain combines TRBV28 with TRBJ2-7, with 8 nucleotides matching TRBD1. The V gene's germline CDR1 is MDHEN and CDR2 SYDVKM. J lost 4 bases, V lost 4 bases, and 9 bases had no gene match. The CDR3 has 15 residues. CDR3 DNA: TGTGCCAGCAGTTCCCCACCCCAGGGGGCATACGAGCAGTACTTC. It translates to CASSSPPQGAYEQYF.